This TCR beta chain appears in the sequencing data of a study of CD8+CD57+ T cells in acquired aplastic anemia. The germline V gene encodes CDR1 SEHNR and CDR2 FQNEAQ (reference sequence). The CDR3 length is 14 residues. Researchers used genomic DNA as the template to profile TCR beta VDJ and CDR3. TCRdb re-called the reads with MiXCR, one entry per CDR3 protein. The profile shows under 200,000 distinct CDR3 sequences, 71% of them singletons. Sequenced patients had shown CD8+CD57+ cell expansion by flow cytometry. This TCR was sampled from a human donor with aplastic anemia. The sample was sorted CD4+, CD8+, or CD8+CD57+ T cells (not recorded which) from PBMCs. The chain recombines TRBV7-9 with TRBJ2-5, with D perhaps matching TRBD2 (7 bases). The J call may be incorrect, as the DNA end agrees better with TRBJ2-7. The CDR3 loop reads CAWGGGPRANEQYF. The CDR3 DNA reads as TGTGCCTGGGGGGGGGGGCCCCGGGCGAACGAGCAGTACTTC.